Listed here are 31 T cell receptor beta chains from one sample, sequenced in a study of T cell repertoires in cytomegalovirus infection (dated by TCRdb to between 2018 and 2021). The instrument was an Illumina HiSeq 1500. The public reads were quality trimmed at Q25 with fastp and then assembled into clones with MiXCR by TCRdb, keeping productive beta chains. Every entry covers one CDR3 protein and lists the most common genes and DNA from its rows. The sample table records about 700,000 distinct CDR3 sequences; roughly 30% of these occur just once. The top ten clonotypes cover approximately 18% of the sample. The sample's treatment or condition label is to be understood as: in vitro stimulation with specific CMV peptide epitopes to enrich CMV-specific T cells. These receptors are not linked to any known antigen. The sequencing used cultured PBMCs, collected from culture after CMV antigen stimulation. These receptors came from a human donor in good health (CMV status not recorded). Some clones in this sample may be carry-over from other donors' samples.

The CDR3 region has the DNA TGTGCCAGCAGCCCGAAGAGTAGCGGGGGCGTTGAGACCCAGTACTTC. It encodes CASSPKSSGGVETQYF. J is TRBJ2-5 and V is TRBV7-2, with 9 bases fitting TRBD2. The CDR3 has 16 amino acids. Trimming removed 5 bases from V and 5 bases from J; junction bases left unmatched: 12. Germline V gene sequence: CDR1 SGHTA, CDR2 FQGNSA. Looking up the rest from reference TRBV7-2 and TRBJ2-5 gives the full variable domain: GAGVSQSPSNKVTEKGKDVELRCDPISGHTALYWYRQSLGQGLEFLIYFQGNSAPDKSGLPSDRFSAERTGGSVSTLTIQRTQQEDSAVYLCASSPKSSGGVETQYFGPGTRLLVL.

The rearrangement joins TRBV19 to TRBJ1-1; a possible D gene is TRBD1 (5 bases). The germline gives CDR1 LNHDA, CDR2 SQIVND (reference sequence). This CDR3 region has 14 residues. Trimming shortened V by 3 bases and J by 1 base, and 9 bases separated the two germline ends. The CDR3 is CASSIQGRNTEAFF. The CDR3 DNA reads as TGTGCCAGTAGTATCCAGGGTCGGAACACTGAAGCTTTCTTT. The whole variable domain, filled in from reference TRBV19 and TRBJ1-1, reads DGGITQSPKYLFRKEGQNVTLSCEQNLNHDAMYWYRQDPGQGLRLIYYSQIVNDFQKGDIAEGYSVSREKKESFPLTVTSAQKNPTAFYLCASSIQGRNTEAFFGQGTRLTVV.

The chain has TRBV20-1 and TRBJ1-4; D might be TRBD1 (6 bases). The CDR3 consists of 14 residues. Trimming took off 0 bases at V and 8 bases at J, with 13 bases between the two ends. Germline CDR1 is DFQATT and CDR2 is SNEGSKA (reference sequence). CDR3: CSARDNRAGEKLFF. CDR3 nucleotide sequence: TGCAGTGCTAGAGATAACAGGGCCGGGGAAAAACTGTTTTTT.

This clonotype occurred once. This sequence joins TRBV19 and TRBJ2-7; D gene unclear. The CDR3 consists of 15 residues. Germline values: CDR1 LNHDA, CDR2 SQIVND (reference sequence). The V end lost 5 bases, the J end lost 5 bases, and 19 bases lay between the germline ends. The CDR3 DNA reads TGTGCCAGTAGTCCCCGGACCTTAACACGGGACGAGCAGTACTTC. Amino acid sequence: CASSPRTLTRDEQYF.

The chain couples TRBV15 to TRBJ1-6; D possibly corresponds to TRBD1 (6 bases). CDR3 size: 15 residues. Trimming took 0 bases from V and 14 from J, leaving 17 bases between them. Per the germline V gene, CDR1 is LNHNV and CDR2 is YYDKDF (reference sequence). In DNA, the CDR3 is TGTGCCACCAGCAGAGATAAGGGGGAAGGGTACGCCCTCCACTTT. Residues: CATSRDKGEGYALHF.

This chain joins TRBV6-5 and TRBJ2-5, with a possible D match to TRBD1 (5 bases). This CDR3 region has 13 residues. The V and J ends lost 10 bases and 3 bases respectively, with 15 bases between them. The germline gives CDR1 MNHEY, CDR2 SVGAGI. CDR3 DNA: TGTGCCACCCAATATGCAGGGAAAGAGACCCAGTACTTC. It specifies CATQYAGKETQYF.

CDR3 DNA: TGTGCCAGCAGTGAGGGGAGGGGACGCGAGCAGTACTTC. It translates to CASSEGRGREQYF. The J gene is TRBJ2-7, the V gene TRBV6-6; TRBD2 matches 7 bases. The J segment lost 6 bases and the V segment lost 5 bases, leaving 7 bases of the junction unmatched. In germline, CDR1 is MNHNY, CDR2 SVGAGI (reference sequence). The CDR3 extends over 13 amino acids.

V gene TRBV19 combines with J gene TRBJ2-1; no clear D gene. The V gene's germline CDR1 is LNHDA and CDR2 SQIVND (reference sequence). The V and J ends lost 4 bases and 7 bases respectively, with 11 bases between them. The CDR3 spans 13 residues. CDR3 sequence (DNA): TGTGCCAGTAGTAGTATCTCTGGAAATGAGCAGTTCTTC. Its protein product is CASSSISGNEQFF.

V and J are TRBV7-6 and TRBJ2-7; TRBD1 aligns across 8 bases. With 4 bases clipped from V and 4 bases from J, the junction kept 6 bases outside the gene matches. Germline CDR1 reads SGHVS; CDR2 reads FNYEAQ. The CDR3 length is 14 residues. For the CDR3, the DNA is TGTGCCAGCAGCTCCAACAGGGGGTGGTACGAGCAGTACTTC. Protein product: CASSSNRGWYEQYF.

This clonotype was counted a few times. CDR3: CASSLDGQDTEAFF. The CDR3 DNA is TGTGCCAGCAGCTTAGATGGGCAGGACACTGAAGCTTTCTTT. The V and J genes are TRBV11-2 and TRBJ1-1; D gene ambiguous. Germline assignment: CDR1 SGHAT and CDR2 FQNNGV. Trimming pared 0 bases from V and 3 bases from J, leaving 8 bases between. There are 14 residues in the CDR3.

The chain joins TRBV10-3 to TRBJ2-2, with D tentatively TRBD1 or TRBD2 (5 bases each). V was shortened by 4 bases and J by 6 bases, with 15 bases between the two germline ends. The CDR3 runs 15 residues. CDR1 is ENHRY, CDR2 SYGVKD, per germline. The CDR3 region has the DNA TGTGCCATCAGTGCCGGGCCCCGAGGGGCCGGGGAGCTGTTTTTT. It codes for CAISAGPRGAGELFF.

The chain employs TRBV4-1 and TRBJ1-3, with 12 bases lining up with TRBD1. This CDR3 is 18 amino acids long. V lost 4 bases, J lost 3 bases, and 10 bases stayed unmatched. The germline CDR1 and CDR2 sequences are MGHRA and YSYEKL. CDR3 sequence reads: CASSPPSGQGAGGNTIYF. The CDR3 nucleotides read TGCGCCAGCAGCCCACCGTCGGGACAGGGGGCAGGTGGAAACACCATATATTTT.

The V gene is TRBV7-6, the J gene TRBJ2-3; 13 positions agree with TRBD2. The CDR3 totals 17 residues. V trimming: 4 bases; J trimming: 2 bases; junction bases outside the gene matches: 6. Germline lookup yields CDR1 SGHVS and CDR2 FNYEAQ. CDR3 region: CASSSRTSGGPTDTQYF. In DNA, the CDR3 is TGTGCCAGCAGCTCCCGGACTAGCGGGGGACCCACAGATACGCAGTATTTT.

This clonotype was seen ten or more times. V usage is TRBV7-8 and J usage is TRBJ2-1; no firm D call. Germline CDR1 is SGHVS and CDR2 is FQNEAQ. The CDR3 loop spans 14 amino acids. Trimming stripped 6 bases from V and 4 bases from J, with 13 bases between. CDR3 loop: CASRNKGSYNEQFF. The DNA for the CDR3 is TGTGCCAGCAGGAATAAGGGCAGTTACAATGAGCAGTTCTTC.

This clonotype was seen at least ten times. This sequence joins TRBV7-2 and TRBJ2-7; 8 bases line up with TRBD2. The CDR3 spans 15 residues. J lost 2 bases, V lost 1 base, and 4 bases had no gene match. Per germline, CDR1 SGHTA and CDR2 FQGNSA. The CDR3 nucleotides read TGTGCCAGCAGCTTAGGGACGGGACTAGCCTACGAGCAGTACTTC. Translation: CASSLGTGLAYEQYF.

The CDR3 bases are TGTGCCAGCAGCCAAGACACGAATCAGCCCCAGCATTTT. This gives the protein CASSQDTNQPQHF. The chain is built from TRBV3-1 and TRBJ1-5; D is unclear. The ends were cut back, 0 bases at V and 4 bases at J, with 4 bases in the middle. This CDR3 region has 13 residues. Per germline, CDR1 LGHDT and CDR2 YNNKEL (reference sequence).

The rearrangement uses TRBV7-4 and TRBJ1-1, with D possibly being TRBD1 (5 bases). This CDR3 spans 12 amino acids. V lost 6 bases to trimming and J lost 6 bases, with 11 bases between them. Germline-derived CDR1 and CDR2 are SGHVT and SQSDAQ. The CDR3 bases are TGTGCCAGCAGAATCGGACACTCTGAAGCTTTCTTT. Amino acids: CASRIGHSEAFF.

This clonotype occurred a few times. CDR3: CSAAILGVNTEAFF. The CDR3 region has the DNA TGCAGTGCCGCCATCTTGGGGGTGAACACTGAAGCTTTCTTT. The gene calls are TRBV20-1 and TRBJ1-1, with D maybe TRBD1 (5 bases). The CDR3 sequence is 14 residues long. Trimming cost V 6 bases and J 0 bases, with 14 bases left between them. The germline CDR1 and CDR2 sequences are DFQATT and SNEGSKA (reference sequence).

This clonotype was observed a few times. The V call is TRBV20-1, the J call TRBJ2-7; TRBD2 aligns across 8 bases. The J segment lost 5 bases and the V segment lost 2 bases, leaving 8 bases of the junction unmatched. Germline lookup yields CDR1 DFQATT and CDR2 SNEGSKA (reference sequence). The CDR3 contains 14 residues. This CDR3 is CSARRSGSTDEQYF. Here the CDR3 DNA reads TGCAGTGCTAGAAGAAGCGGGAGTACCGACGAGCAGTACTTC.

The J gene is TRBJ2-5, the V gene TRBV12-3 or TRBV12-4, with no clear D. The length of the CDR3 is 14 residues. The V and J ends lost 3 bases and 1 base respectively, with 9 bases between them. The CDR3 region is CASSFPPLQETQYF. The CDR3 nucleotides are TGTGCCAGCAGTTTCCCACCCCTCCAAGAGACCCAGTACTTC.

The V call is TRBV12-3 or TRBV12-4, the J call TRBJ2-6, with 7 positions matching TRBD1. The CDR3 length is 15 residues. With 6 bases clipped from V and 2 bases from J, the junction kept 4 bases outside the gene matches. The CDR3 here is CASRLGTAGANVLTF. The CDR3 DNA sequence: TGTGCCAGCAGGCTCGGGACAGCTGGGGCCAACGTCCTGACTTTC.

The table lists this clonotype with a few counts. V and J are TRBV6-1 and TRBJ2-5; possible D gene TRBD1, 5 bases. Germline V gene lookup returns CDR1 MNHNS and CDR2 SASEGT. The V and J ends lost 3 bases and 2 bases respectively, with 7 bases between them. The CDR3 consists of 13 residues. The CDR3 DNA reads as TGTGCCAGCAGTGATCAGGGTCAAGAGACCCAGTACTTC. This translates into CASSDQGQETQYF.

This chain joins TRBV5-1 and TRBJ2-2; D ambiguous. This CDR3 is 14 amino acids long. CDR1 and CDR2 (germline): SGHRS, YFSETQ. With 4 bases removed from V and 6 bases from J, the gap between germline ends came to 13 bases. The CDR3 sequence is CASSRPTNAGELFF. The CDR3 DNA is TGCGCCAGCAGCCGACCAACAAATGCCGGGGAGCTGTTTTTT.

The V and J genes are TRBV20-1 and TRBJ1-5, with a possible D match to TRBD1 (6 bases). The germline V gene encodes CDR1 DFQATT and CDR2 SNEGSKA (reference sequence). V was clipped by 0 bases and J by 5 bases, with 11 bases between them. The CDR3 runs to 14 residues. CDR3 residues: CSARDEQGHQPQHF. DNA for the CDR3: TGCAGTGCTAGAGATGAACAGGGACATCAGCCCCAGCATTTT.

The rearrangement links TRBV6-6 to TRBJ1-6, with 11 bases matching TRBD1. This CDR3 has 14 residues. The V segment lost 6 bases and the J segment 13 bases; nucleotides outside the gene matches: 8. Looked up from germline, CDR1 is MNHNY and CDR2 is SVGAGI (reference sequence). CDR3 protein: CASRLRTGGHPLHF. The CDR3 coding sequence is TGTGCCAGCAGGCTTAGGACAGGGGGCCATCCCCTCCACTTT.

This clonotype occurred a few times. This chain connects TRBV19 to TRBJ2-7, with a possible D match to TRBD2 (6 bases). The germline V gene has CDR1 LNHDA and CDR2 SQIVND (reference sequence). The germline V and J ends were trimmed by 3 bases and 6 bases, with 15 bases remaining between them. The CDR3 is 14 amino acids. This CDR3 reads CASSIGTEGFEQYF. The CDR3 nucleotides read TGTGCCAGTAGTATTGGGACGGAGGGGTTCGAGCAGTACTTC.

The count of this clonotype is one. V usage is TRBV20-1 and J usage is TRBJ1-1, with no clear D. Trimming cost V 2 bases and J 1 base, with 11 bases left between them. There are 14 residues in the CDR3. The germline CDR1 and CDR2 sequences are DFQATT and SNEGSKA (reference sequence). CDR3 residues: CSARSMVGNTEAFF. DNA of the CDR3: TGCAGTGCTAGATCTATGGTCGGGAACACTGAAGCTTTCTTT.

The rearrangement uses TRBV19 and TRBJ1-5; no definite D call. This CDR3 has 19 amino acids. Germline V gene lookup returns CDR1 LNHDA and CDR2 SQIVND (reference sequence). V dropped 1 base and J dropped 4 bases, with 23 bases sitting between them. Written as DNA, the CDR3 is TGTGCCAGTAGTATAGGCGCCGTTCGGGTCGGCGGGCGAAATCAGCCCCAGCATTTT. Its protein is CASSIGAVRVGGRNQPQHF. Combining the CDR3 with reference TRBV19 and TRBJ1-5 gives the whole variable domain DGGITQSPKYLFRKEGQNVTLSCEQNLNHDAMYWYRQDPGQGLRLIYYSQIVNDFQKGDIAEGYSVSREKKESFPLTVTSAQKNPTAFYLCASSIGAVRVGGRNQPQHFGDGTRLSIL.

This clonotype was recorded a few times. The chain carries TRBV7-8 and TRBJ1-3; maybe TRBD1 (5 bases). CDR3 size: 16 residues. The germline V gene has CDR1 SGHVS and CDR2 FQNEAQ. V was clipped by 1 base and J by 2 bases, with 12 bases between them. CDR3 sequence (DNA): TGTGCCAGCAGCTTAGGCAGGGAGGGGCCTGGAAACACCATATATTTT. Translation gives CASSLGREGPGNTIYF.

V usage is TRBV15 and J usage is TRBJ2-1; 12 nucleotides line up with TRBD2. Trimming cost V 5 bases and J 6 bases; bases outside gene matches: 8. This CDR3 region has 16 residues. The germline V gene has CDR1 LNHNV and CDR2 YYDKDF (reference sequence). CDR3 region: CATSLLAGGGGNEQFF. Here the CDR3 DNA reads TGTGCCACCAGCCTACTAGCGGGAGGAGGGGGCAATGAGCAGTTCTTC.

The chain recombines TRBV27 with TRBJ2-1, with D maybe TRBD1 (5 bases). Germline CDR1 is MNHEY and CDR2 is SMNVEV (reference sequence). V lost 0 bases to trimming and J lost 6 bases, with 9 bases between them. This CDR3 has 14 residues. CDR3 nucleotides: TGTGCCAGCAGTTTATCCATCCAGGGCAATGAGCAGTTCTTC. It translates to CASSLSIQGNEQFF.